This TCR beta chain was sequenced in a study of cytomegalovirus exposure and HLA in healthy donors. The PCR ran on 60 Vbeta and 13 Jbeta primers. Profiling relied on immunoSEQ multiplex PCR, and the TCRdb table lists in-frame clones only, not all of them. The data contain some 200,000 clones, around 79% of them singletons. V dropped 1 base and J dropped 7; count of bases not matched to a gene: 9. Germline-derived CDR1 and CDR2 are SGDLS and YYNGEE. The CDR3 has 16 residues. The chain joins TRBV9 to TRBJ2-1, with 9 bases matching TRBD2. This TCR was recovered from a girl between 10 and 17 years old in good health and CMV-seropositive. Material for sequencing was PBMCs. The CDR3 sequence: CASSVMGGGAENEQFF. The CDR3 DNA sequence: TGTGCCAGCAGCGTAATGGGCGGGGGGGCCGAGAATGAGCAGTTCTTC.